Listed here are 22 T cell receptor beta chains from one sample, sequenced in a study of T-cell reconstitution after alpha-beta-depleted transplantation in children. Using unique molecular identifiers, the investigators prepared the TCRbeta library. One entry per CDR3 protein results from TCRdb running MiXCR on the PCR reads. The table has about 230,000 distinct CDR3 sequences, 11% seen once. The sample was PBMCs, taken before TCRalphabeta/CD19-depleted stem cell transplant. These receptors were obtained from a child less than two years old with acute myeloid leukemia, due to receive a stem cell transplant.

This clonotype has a count of ten or more. V is TRBV28 and J is TRBJ2-1, with TRBD1 matching over 9 bases. Germline V gene lookup returns CDR1 MDHEN and CDR2 SYDVKM. The trim removed 2 bases at V and 9 bases at J, leaving 8 bases unmatched. This CDR3 spans 15 amino acids. The CDR3 coding sequence is TGTGCCAGCAGTTTAGGTGACAGGGGGATTGGTGAGCAGTTCTTC. This gives the protein CASSLGDRGIGEQFF. The full variable domain, rest sourced from reference TRBV28 and TRBJ2-1, is DVKVTQSSRYLVKRTGEKVFLECVQDMDHENMFWYRQDPGLGLRLIYFSYDVKMKEKGDIPEGYSVSREKKERFSLILESASTNQTSMYLCASSLGDRGIGEQFFGPGTRLTVL.

The sample holds a few counts of this clonotype. The V and J genes are TRBV20-1 and TRBJ2-5; no clear D. Trimming left V 0 bases short and J 5 bases short, with 7 bases between. Germline loops: CDR1 DFQATT, CDR2 SNEGSKA (reference sequence). The CDR3 has 12 residues. Here the CDR3 DNA reads TGCAGTGCTAGAGACGACGGGGAGACCCAGTACTTC. Its translation is CSARDDGETQYF.

The gene calls are TRBV12-3 or TRBV12-4 and TRBJ2-7, with D possibly matching TRBD1 (6 bases). V was trimmed by 4 bases and J by 2 bases, leaving 27 bases between them. The CDR3 sequence is 19 residues long. The CDR3 DNA sequence: TGTGCCAGCAGTTCACCCTACCCGACAGGCGGAACCCTACCCTACGAGCAGTACTTC. This gives the protein CASSSPYPTGGTLPYEQYF.

Ten or more counts support this clonotype. The chain has TRBV10-1 and TRBJ2-3; TRBD2 might be the D (6 bases). This CDR3 region has 16 residues. V was clipped by 4 bases and J by 5 bases, with 19 bases between them. Germline CDR1 and CDR2: WNHNN and SYGVQD (reference sequence). CDR3 sequence (DNA): TGCGCCAGCAGTGGGCGACTTGGCGGGAAGATAGATACGCAGTATTTT. It is translated as CASSGRLGGKIDTQYF.

As concerns this clonotype: One end of the junction does not line up with germline, which may come from a read error. V and J are TRBV29-1 and TRBJ2-5; weak D call: TRBD2 (6 bases). This CDR3 contains 12 residues. Germline V gene data show CDR1 as SQVTM and CDR2 as ANQGSEA. DNA for the CDR3: TGCAGCATCAAACGAGCACCGGGAGAGCTTCCCTTC. It specifies CSIKRAPGELPF.

This clonotype was recorded a few times. A read error is possible here, since a much larger clone lies one base away. The rearrangement uses TRBV7-2 and TRBJ1-3; D is possibly TRBD1 (6 bases). Germline CDR1 is SGHTA and CDR2 is FQGNSA. CDR3 size: 17 residues. The V end was cut by 2 bases, the J end by 4 bases, with 18 bases between. CDR3 region: CASSLSVQGPIGNTIYF. CDR3 DNA sequence: TGTGCCAGCAGCTTAAGTGTTCAGGGGCCCATCGGAAACACCATATATTTT.

This rearrangement joins TRBV18 to TRBJ2-1; TRBD1 might be the D (5 bases). Germline CDR1 reads KGHSH; CDR2 reads LQKENI. This CDR3 is built from 12 residues. The ends were cut back, 6 bases at V and 6 bases at J, with 9 bases in the middle. CDR3 sequence: CASSRDSNEQFF. The CDR3 DNA reads TGTGCCAGCTCCCGCGACAGCAATGAGCAGTTCTTC.

This clonotype was picked up one time. CDR3 DNA: TGTGCCAGTTGGGAACAGGGATTAACTGAAGCTTTCTTT. This encodes CASWEQGLTEAFF. The chain uses TRBV19 and TRBJ1-1, with a possible D match to TRBD1 (6 bases). The CDR3 has 13 residues. Germline-derived CDR1 and CDR2 are LNHDA and SQIVND (reference sequence). Between the trimmed V and J ends, which lost 8 bases and 5 bases, there was a span of 15 bases.

Ten or more counts support this clonotype. V is TRBV14 and J is TRBJ1-6; D uncertain. There are 17 residues in the CDR3. V gave up 4 bases and J gave up 1 base, with 14 bases separating them. Germline V gene lookup returns CDR1 SGHDN and CDR2 FVKESK. The DNA for the CDR3 is TGTGCCAGCAGCCTTACGGTGGAAGGTTCCTATAATTCACCCCTCCACTTT. Protein product: CASSLTVEGSYNSPLHF.

This clonotype was counted at least ten times. The chain is built from TRBV6-5 and TRBJ2-3, with TRBD1 matching 7 bases. V lost 3 bases to trimming and J lost 4 bases; unmatched junction nucleotides: 13. Germline-derived CDR1 and CDR2 are MNHEY and SVGAGI. The CDR3 is 17 residues long. CDR3 region: CASSYWDRLSAADTQYF. The CDR3 nucleotides read TGTGCCAGCAGTTATTGGGACAGACTATCCGCCGCAGATACGCAGTATTTT.

The sample holds many counts of this clonotype. J is TRBJ2-3 and V is TRBV28; D not certain. Trimming removed 8 bases at V and 8 bases at J, with 11 bases between. Germline V gives CDR1 MDHEN, CDR2 SYDVKM. This CDR3 contains 11 residues. The chain's CDR3 is CASFGQVTQYF. The CDR3 nucleotides are TGTGCCAGCTTTGGTCAGGTTACGCAGTATTTT. The entire variable domain, with the rest obtained from reference TRBV28 and TRBJ2-3, is as follows: DVKVTQSSRYLVKRTGEKVFLECVQDMDHENMFWYRQDPGLGLRLIYFSYDVKMKEKGDIPEGYSVSREKKERFSLILESASTNQTSMYLCASFGQVTQYFGPGTRLTVL.

Remarks on this clonotype: It may be a read error: a sequence one base away is much more abundant. The V gene is TRBV5-1, the J gene TRBJ1-1, with 7 bases that match TRBD1. Germline CDR1 is SGHRS and CDR2 is YFSETQ. There are 14 residues in the CDR3. Written as DNA, the CDR3 is TGCGCCGGCAGCAGCGGGACAGTCCGTAGTGAAGCTTTCTTT. This sequence encodes CAGSSGTVRSEAFF. The whole variable domain, remainder taken from reference TRBV5-1 and TRBJ1-1, is KAGVTQTPRYLIKTRGQQVTLSCSPISGHRSVSWYQQTPGQGLQFLFEYFSETQRNKGNFPGRFSGRQFSNSRSEMNVSTLELGDSALYLCAGSSGTVRSEAFFGQGTRLTVV.

Many counts were recorded for this clonotype. This chain connects TRBV5-1 to TRBJ2-3; D is undetermined. The CDR3 is 14 amino acids. Germline V gene sequence: CDR1 SGHRS, CDR2 YFSETQ. V lost 5 bases and J lost 0, with 10 bases in between. The CDR3 DNA sequence: TGCGCCAGCAGTTTACTCCGTAGCACAGATACGCAGTATTTT. Residues: CASSLLRSTDTQYF.

This clonotype was counted ten times or more. The rearrangement uses TRBV20-1 and TRBJ2-5; D may be TRBD2 (5 bases). This CDR3 contains 16 residues. The germline gives CDR1 DFQATT, CDR2 SNEGSKA (reference sequence). Trimming cost V 0 bases and J 5 bases, with 19 bases left between them. The CDR3 nucleotides are TGCAGTGCTAGAGACAATCCTACTAGAGATTGGGAGACCCAGTACTTC. Its translation is CSARDNPTRDWETQYF.

The gene calls are TRBV10-3 and TRBJ2-5; TRBD1 or TRBD2 may be the D gene (5 bases each). Trimming left V 4 bases short and J 1 base short, with 13 bases between. The germline V gene has CDR1 ENHRY and CDR2 SYGVKD. This CDR3 has 15 amino acids. The CDR3 reads CAISGLLGAQETQYF. In DNA, the CDR3 is TGTGCCATCAGTGGCCTACTAGGGGCCCAAGAGACCCAGTACTTC.

The table lists this clonotype with a few counts. The rearrangement links TRBV20-1 to TRBJ1-1; the match to TRBD1 covers 8 bases. CDR1 is DFQATT, CDR2 SNEGSKA, per germline (reference sequence). The CDR3 is 12 amino acids. J lost 8 bases, V lost 3 bases, and 5 bases had no gene match. This chain's CDR3 is CSASNRGAEAFF. CDR3 in DNA: TGCAGTGCTAGCAACAGGGGGGCAGAAGCTTTCTTT.

The chain is built from TRBV20-1 and TRBJ2-7; 14 bases fit TRBD2. The CDR3 length is 14 residues. Germline loops: CDR1 DFQATT, CDR2 SNEGSKA (reference sequence). The V segment lost 1 base and the J segment 6 bases; nucleotides outside the gene matches: 2. The CDR3 is CSARGTSGRREQYF. The CDR3 DNA reads as TGCAGTGCTAGAGGGACTAGCGGGAGGCGCGAGCAGTACTTC.

This clonotype was seen at least ten times. The V gene is TRBV6-6, the J gene TRBJ1-1; no firm D call. Germline assignment: CDR1 MNHNY and CDR2 SVGAGI (reference sequence). The CDR3 totals 13 residues. V lost 4 bases and J 0 bases, leaving 6 bases between the germline ends. CDR3 sequence reads: CASSSVVNTEAFF. The CDR3 DNA reads as TGTGCCAGCAGTTCAGTCGTGAACACTGAAGCTTTCTTT.

At least ten counts were recorded for this clonotype. The rearrangement joins TRBV20-1 to TRBJ2-1; 9 positions match TRBD2. V lost 4 bases, J lost 9 bases, and 7 bases stayed unmatched. The CDR3 consists of 13 residues. The germline CDR1 and CDR2 sequences are DFQATT and SNEGSKA (reference sequence). CDR3 coding DNA: TGCAGTGCTACTAGCGGGATCACGGGTGAGCAGTTCTTC. Protein product: CSATSGITGEQFF.

This clonotype has a count of ten or more. This chain uses TRBV12-5 with TRBJ2-2; D possibly corresponds to TRBD2 (6 bases). The CDR3 has 15 residues. The ends were cut back, 5 bases at V and 1 base at J, with 11 bases in the middle. The germline V gene encodes CDR1 LGHNT and CDR2 FRNRAP. The DNA of the CDR3 is TGTGCTAGTGGTAAAAGCGGGTTGAACACCGGGGAGCTGTTTTTT. It specifies CASGKSGLNTGELFF.

This clonotype was observed many times. The V and J genes are TRBV20-1 and TRBJ1-5; the D gene is possibly TRBD1 (6 bases). This CDR3 is 18 amino acids long. V lost 2 bases, J lost 0 bases, and 20 bases lay in between. CDR1 and CDR2 (germline): DFQATT, SNEGSKA (reference sequence). CDR3 nucleotide sequence: TGCAGTGCTAGACCCTACCGACAGGCCCAGAATAGCAATCAGCCCCAGCATTTT. Translating gives CSARPYRQAQNSNQPQHF.

This clonotype came up many times. CDR3 region: CASSLESSNQPQHF. Here the CDR3 DNA reads TGTGCCAGCAGCTTAGAGTCCTCTAATCAGCCCCAGCATTTT. This chain links TRBV7-9 with TRBJ1-5; D unresolved. The germline gives CDR1 SEHNR, CDR2 FQNEAQ (reference sequence). Trimming removed 1 base from V and 4 bases from J, with 8 bases in between. The CDR3 length is 14 residues.